The clone carrying this T cell receptor beta chain was counted a few times. Its target is not known. The germline V gene has CDR1 SGHRS and CDR2 YFSETQ. The CDR3 consists of 14 residues. Trimming removed 1 base from V and 2 bases from J, with 7 bases in between. Isolated RNA was reverse transcribed in full, so expressed TCRB transcripts were sequenced. The method was immunoSEQ multiplex PCR; TCRdb's version includes in-frame clones alone and lacks a portion of them. The profile shows 160,000 or so clones, less than 9.5% of them singletons. The sample is drawn from a study of beta chain features in type 1 diabetes. The study's findings and limits: No resolution was reached here on whether HLA type influences TCRB rearrangement. PCR could preferentially amplify shorter templates, alike in patients and controls. Within the patient group, naive, central memory and Treg TCRB repertoires appeared more similar to each other than within healthy donors.

V and J are TRBV5-1 and TRBJ2-1; D is ambiguous. The sequence derives from a woman under 30 in good health. The sample taken for sequencing was central memory CD4+ T cells from blood. The CDR3 region is CASSLSVAYNEQFF. The CDR3 DNA is TGCGCCAGCAGCTTGTCGGTAGCCTACAATGAGCAGTTCTTC.